These T cell receptor beta chains were read from a single sample in a study of patients and donors after allogeneic stem cell transplantation. TCRdb reprocessed the RT-PCR reads via MiXCR and lists one record per CDR3 protein. The table lists fewer than 250,000 distinct CDR3 sequences, around an eighth of them singletons. Sequencing was done on a sample of blood, either unsorted or a sorted T cell fraction (not recorded which). The origin of the receptors is a human donor who was either an allogeneic HSCT recipient or a stem cell or donor lymphocyte infusion donor (not recorded which). It is not recorded whose cells these are; they may come from a transplant donor. CDR3s include the opening cysteine and the closing phenylalanine or tryptophan. The order of the fields is V gene, clone size, J gene, D gene, CDR3 protein, CDR3 DNA. The D gene is left open where the match is weak. Size tells how often a clone was seen (once, few, many) or the class of an expanded clone, and some rows leave it out.

V: TRBV10-3; size: few; J: TRBJ1-1; D: .; CDR3: CAISESGGMRNTEAFF; DNA: TGTGCCATCAGTGAGTCGGGGGGCATGAGGAACACTGAAGCTTTCTTT
V: TRBV6-1; size: .; J: TRBJ1-5; D: .; CDR3: CATMRGGTNQPQHF; DNA: TGTGCCACCATGAGGGGGGGAACTAATCAGCCCCAGCATTTT
V: TRBV11-1; size: few; J: TRBJ2-2; D: .; CDR3: CASSLNLGGRTGELFF; DNA: TGTGCCAGCAGCCTTAACTTAGGGGGTCGCACCGGGGAGCTGTTTTTT
V: TRBV19; size: .; J: TRBJ1-2; D: .; CDR3: CASSIGVTAGVGYTF; DNA: TGTGCCAGTAGTATAGGCGTAACGGCAGGGGTCGGCTACACCTTC
V: TRBV5-1; size: .; J: TRBJ2-2; D: .; CDR3: CASTRDTGELFF; DNA: TGCGCCAGCACCCGGGACACCGGGGAGCTGTTTTTT
V: TRBV4-1; size: .; J: TRBJ1-5; D: TRBD1; CDR3: CASSQGGTGYANQPQHF; DNA: TGCGCCAGCAGCCAAGGAGGGACAGGGTATGCCAATCAGCCCCAGCATTTT
V: TRBV10-3; size: .; J: TRBJ1-2; D: TRBD1; CDR3: CAIRAPGQNYGYTF; DNA: TGTGCCATCAGAGCGCCGGGACAGAACTATGGCTACACCTTC
V: TRBV19; size: .; J: TRBJ2-7; D: TRBD1; CDR3: CASGRTGSSYEQYF; DNA: TGTGCCAGTGGCCGGACAGGAAGCTCCTACGAGCAGTACTTC
V: TRBV7-3; size: .; J: TRBJ2-3; D: .; CDR3: CASSLRAPLTQYF; DNA: TGTGCCAGCAGCTTACGGGCCCCACTCACGCAGTATTTT
V: TRBV7-3; size: .; J: TRBJ2-7; D: TRBD1; CDR3: CASSLDDRTGSYEQYF; DNA: TGTGCCAGCAGCTTGGATGACAGGACAGGGTCCTACGAGCAGTACTTC
V: TRBV6-2/TRBV6-3; size: few; J: TRBJ2-6; D: TRBD1; CDR3: CASSYWTGTGAGANVLTF; DNA: TGTGCCAGCAGTTACTGGACCGGGACAGGGGCTGGGGCCAACGTCCTGACTTTC
V: TRBV12-3/TRBV12-4; size: .; J: TRBJ1-1; D: .; CDR3: CASSLTRMNTEAFF; DNA: TGTGCCAGCAGTTTAACACGGATGAACACTGAAGCTTTCTTT
V: TRBV6-2/TRBV6-3; size: many; J: TRBJ2-1; D: TRBD2; CDR3: CASNIQTGTSGSGIYNEQFF; DNA: TGTGCCAGCAACATACAAACTGGGACTAGCGGGAGTGGAATCTACAATGAGCAGTTCTTC
V: TRBV7-9; size: .; J: TRBJ2-5; D: .; CDR3: CASSSSWKAQETQYF; DNA: TGTGCCAGCAGCTCCTCCTGGAAAGCTCAAGAGACCCAGTACTTC
V: TRBV19; size: .; J: TRBJ1-2; D: .; CDR3: CASSIGGGGYTF; DNA: TGTGCCAGTAGTATTGGGGGCGGTGGCTACACCTTC
V: TRBV20-1; size: few; J: TRBJ1-1; D: .; CDR3: CSAEPPGPTEAFF; DNA: TGCAGTGCCGAGCCCCCGGGCCCGACTGAAGCTTTCTTT
V: TRBV5-4; size: .; J: TRBJ2-5; D: TRBD2; CDR3: CASSLTSGIQETQYF; DNA: TGTGCCAGCAGCTTGACTAGCGGGATACAAGAGACCCAGTACTTC
V: TRBV5-5; size: few; J: TRBJ2-5; D: .; CDR3: CASSLAPGATETQYF; DNA: TGTGCCAGCAGCTTGGCTCCGGGGGCGACCGAGACCCAGTACTTC
V: TRBV6-5; size: .; J: TRBJ2-7; D: TRBD1; CDR3: CASSYLRQGVTYEQYF; DNA: TGTGCCAGCAGTTATCTACGACAGGGGGTTACCTACGAGCAGTACTTC
V: TRBV6-1; size: .; J: TRBJ2-7; D: TRBD2; CDR3: CASKTSSGLTYEQYF; DNA: TGTGCCAGCAAAACCTCTAGCGGGCTAACCTACGAGCAGTACTTC
V: TRBV6-1; size: .; J: TRBJ1-6; D: .; CDR3: CASSEWSARDRISYNSPLHF; DNA: TGTGCCAGCAGTGAATGGAGCGCCAGGGACCGAATCTCTTATAATTCACCCCTCCACTTT
V: TRBV12-3/TRBV12-4; size: .; J: TRBJ2-2; D: .; CDR3: CASSLGGADTGELFF; DNA: TGTGCCAGCAGTTTAGGTGGGGCGGACACCGGGGAGCTGTTTTTT
V: TRBV25-1; size: few; J: TRBJ2-5; D: TRBD1; CDR3: CASSPQGVGQETQYF; DNA: TGTGCCAGCAGTCCACAGGGGGTGGGCCAAGAGACCCAGTACTTC